The 2 T cell receptor beta chains reported below all come from one sample, sequenced in a study of CD8 T cells in Susac syndrome. When the RNA was reverse transcribed, random hexamers were used with an input of 0.5 to 1 ug. TCRdb analysed the immunoSEQ multiplex PCR reads with MiXCR anew, one entry per CDR3 protein. The sample shows about 85,000 distinct CDR3 sequences, 94% of them seen only once. The specimen was CD8+ T cells from PBMCs. All receptors come from a human donor in good health.

This chain uses TRBV4-1 with TRBJ2-5; D may be TRBD2 (6 bases). Deletions cut 5 bases from V and 4 bases from J, with 20 bases between. In germline, CDR1 is MGHRA, CDR2 YSYEKL. CDR3 length: 16 residues. DNA of the CDR3: TGCGCCAGCAGCGTCTCGCCCGCCGGGCGGGGAGAGACCCAGTACTTC. Protein product: CASSVSPAGRGETQYF.

CDR3 bases: TGTGCCAGCAGAACAACAGGGGAGGCCCAAGAGACCCAGTACTTC. This sequence encodes CASRTTGEAQETQYF. This sequence joins TRBV12-3 or TRBV12-4 and TRBJ2-5; TRBD1 is a possible D gene (7 bases). Trimming removed 6 bases from V and 1 base from J, with 15 bases in between. This CDR3 spans 15 amino acids.